The source of this TCR beta chain is a study of cytomegalovirus exposure and HLA in healthy donors. Findings and limits, study-wide: In a later analysis, V- and J-gene trimming of beta chains associated with a DCLRE1C missense variant, replicated independently.

CDR3 length equals 17 residues. From germline, CDR1 is LNHDA and CDR2 SQIVND (reference sequence). Trimming left V 5 bases short and J 0 bases short, with 17 bases between. In regard to this clone: Its antigen remains unknown.

The primer mix had 60 Vbeta and 13 Jbeta primers. The method was immunoSEQ multiplex PCR; TCRdb's version includes in-frame clones alone and lacks a portion of them. Its clone listing holds around 140,000 clones. The J gene is TRBJ1-5, the V gene TRBV19, with a weak D call TRBD1 (5 bases). The specimen was PBMCs. The clonotype comes from a woman aged 18 to 35 in good health and CMV-seronegative. CDR3 DNA: TGTGCCAGTAGTCCGGAGGGGTCAGCTTATAGCAATCAGCCCCAGCATTTT. This sequence encodes CASSPEGSAYSNQPQHF.